This T cell receptor beta chain was observed in a study of OX40 agonist ivuxolimab in advanced cancers. The CDR3 sequence is 16 residues long. The trim removed 5 bases at V and 1 base at J, leaving 8 bases unmatched. Looked up from germline, CDR1 is SGHNT and CDR2 is YYREEE (reference sequence). Method: immunoSEQ multiplex PCR; TCRdb's copy keeps in-frame clones and lacks some. The table records 65,000 to 85,000 clones, more than 70% of them present only once. The sample in question was CD4+ or CD8+ T cells sorted from blood, obtained in a trial of the OX40 agonist ivuxolimab. This receptor was identified in an adult with an advanced solid tumor such as melanoma, head and neck, liver or kidney cancer. The genes are TRBV5-4 and TRBJ2-1; TRBD2 matches at 8 bases. The CDR3 DNA follows: TGTGCCAGCAGTCAACCCGGGGGGGCGTCCTACAATGAGCAGTTCTTC. This encodes CASSQPGGASYNEQFF.